Ten or more counts support the clone carrying this T cell receptor beta chain. TCR beta CDR3 sequences were amplified from RNA transcripts. First-round RT-PCR of the TCR CDR3 relied on the HTBI primer set. TCRdb reanalysed the multiplex PCR reads using MiXCR and keeps one entry per CDR3 protein. The profile shows 300,000 to 450,000 distinct CDR3 sequences, 13% to 15% of them singletons. CDR3 length equals 13 residues. Per the germline V gene, CDR1 is SNHLY and CDR2 is FYNNEI. V was pared by 7 bases and J by 3 bases, with 13 bases between. The entry originates in a study of T cells in Graves' hyperthyroidism and ophthalmopathy. Overall study context: Peripheral blood was obtained at initial diagnosis, preceding any treatment.

The J gene is TRBJ2-7, the V gene TRBV2, with D perhaps matching TRBD1 (6 bases). Input material: blood. This clonotype was obtained from a woman in her 30s with Graves' ophthalmopathy. The CDR3: CASTDRRNYEQYF. The CDR3 coding sequence is TGTGCCAGCACGGACAGAAGGAACTACGAGCAGTACTTC.